This entry describes one T cell receptor (beta chain). The source of the sample is a study of blood T cell repertoires in COVID-19. The CDR3 has 14 amino acids. Germline values: CDR1 MGHRA, CDR2 YSYEKL. Between the trimmed V and J ends, which lost 0 bases and 2 bases, there was a span of 5 bases. As handled by the study authors: Estimates of nucleated cell counts were drawn from the amplification of reference gene primers. TCRdb's table, derived via immunoSEQ multiplex PCR, lists solely in-frame clones and lacks some. V and J calls and clone size are given by that table; D and trimming were obtained from the DNA. Of 100,000 to 150,000 clones listed, 65% to 85% were seen once; the top ten hold approximately 18%.

This TCR derives from a man aged 25 to 40 with COVID-19, enrolled during active disease. The sequenced sample was peripheral blood. J is TRBJ1-5 and V is TRBV4-1, with D unclear. The CDR3 nucleotides read TGCGCCAGCAGCCAAGAACCAGGCAATCAGCCCCAGCATTTT. Amino acids: CASSQEPGNQPQHF.